This record concerns one TCR beta chain sequence. Its antigen is not known. This sample was included in a study of T cell responses to AZD1222 COVID-19 vaccine. Broader study findings: Most donors were white British, females outnumbered males, and clonal diversity was possibly underestimated. Baseline serostatus was positive in only a handful of AZD1222 recipients. Repertoire sampling was restricted to post-peak T cell response timepoints.

V dropped 2 bases and J dropped 3 bases, with 11 bases sitting between them. CDR1 MNHNS and CDR2 SASEGT come from the germline V gene. This CDR3 region has 15 residues. Assay used: immunoSEQ multiplex PCR; TCRdb lists only in-frame clones, some missing. The data contain 100,000 to 150,000 clones, about 90% of them singletons. Pooled in the analysis were second doses at about 4 or about 12 weeks. Sequenced here: peripheral blood, sampled 28 days after the second AZD1222 dose. The chain couples TRBV6-1 to TRBJ2-1, with D uncertain. The sequence was obtained from an adult who received the AZD1222 COVID-19 vaccine. The DNA for the CDR3 is TGTGCCAGCAGTGAAATTCGTACGGGCTACAATGAGCAGTTCTTC. Translating gives CASSEIRTGYNEQFF.